This TCR beta chain emerged from a study of blood T cell repertoires in COVID-19 (dated by TCRdb to 2019 to 2021). Some background on the complete study: Collaborator samples came from the United States, Italy and Spain and covered acute and convalescent phases of COVID-19. The material from the prospective study consisted of cDNA or gDNA derived from T cells, B-cell-depleted T cells, or PBMCs. Deeply sampled blood TCRbeta repertoires from subjects exposed to, actively infected with, or recovered from COVID-19 were included in the dataset. The repertoires were released in a freely available public database meant as a resource for research on the immune response to SARS-CoV-2. The samples were drawn from two sources: the first 160 participants of the ongoing ImmuneRACE study, and 1,200 or so subjects contributed by 6 global collaborators. Nearly every sample came with metadata listing a de-identified subject ID, COVID-19 status, age in years and sex. Where available, HLA class I and class II types were obtained from metadata supplied by the sample provider rather than from assay-based typing.

Cut back by 6 bases and 6 bases, the V and J ends lie 15 bases apart. The germline V gene encodes CDR1 LNHDA and CDR2 SQIVND (reference sequence). There are 14 amino acids in the CDR3, from cysteine to phenylalanine inclusive. Just CDR3 DNA is preserved here, 42 bases in frame from base 1. In the case of this clone: Its target antigen remains unknown. Base-call qualities are not available, and no considerably larger clone is one nucleotide away.

Participants in the prospective study were enrolled through a virtual design, were aged about 18 to 100 years, and lived in roughly 24 United States geographic areas. In the prospective study, cohorts were assigned on the basis of participant-reported clinical history obtained from a screening survey and a study questionnaire. ImmuneRACE Cohort 3 recovered participants were defined by two consecutive negative NP/OP PCR tests, healthcare professional clearance, or symptom resolution. Mobile phlebotomists in the prospective study collected whole blood, serum and a nasopharyngeal or oropharyngeal swab from every participant. Additional blood draws and questionnaires over an approximately 2-month period could optionally be provided by prospective study participants. Blood samples from the prospective study were shipped frozen or at room temperature prior to DNA extraction. On the study overall, not on this receptor specifically: The quantity of clinical and demographic metadata differed by source and by participant and was supplied without curation.

TCRbeta CDR3 regions were amplified from genomic DNA using the immunoSEQ Assay, a bias-controlled multiplex PCR. Turning to the authors' computational methods: Within the assay, amplification of reference gene primers was used to estimate how many nucleated cells each sample contained. Sequence reads were collapsed and filtered to measure the absolute abundance of every unique TCRbeta CDR3 rearrangement. For each sample, productive Simpson clonality was calculated as the square root of Simpson's diversity index across productive rearrangements. What TCRdb holds here is the immuneACCESS table cut down to in-frame rearrangements. Part of the clones is not present; checked against another copy, under half of the missing clones reflect an unresolved V gene, and the others are unexplained. V, J and clone size reflect that table, while D and trimming were determined from the DNA. In all, the sample holds about 210,000 clones, and 70% to 90% of those were seen once. Jointly, the top ten make up less than 1.5% of the sample.

The chain is made from TRBV19 and TRBJ1-5; TRBD1 is a weak D gene call, 6 bases matching. This clonotype was obtained from a man younger than 40 who had recovered from COVID-19. The sequencing sample was made of PBMCs or T cells enriched from blood (not recorded which). The CDR3 amino acid sequence is: CASRQQGGGQPQHF. The DNA reads TGTGCCAGTAGACAACAGGGCGGGGGTCAGCCCCAGCATTTT.